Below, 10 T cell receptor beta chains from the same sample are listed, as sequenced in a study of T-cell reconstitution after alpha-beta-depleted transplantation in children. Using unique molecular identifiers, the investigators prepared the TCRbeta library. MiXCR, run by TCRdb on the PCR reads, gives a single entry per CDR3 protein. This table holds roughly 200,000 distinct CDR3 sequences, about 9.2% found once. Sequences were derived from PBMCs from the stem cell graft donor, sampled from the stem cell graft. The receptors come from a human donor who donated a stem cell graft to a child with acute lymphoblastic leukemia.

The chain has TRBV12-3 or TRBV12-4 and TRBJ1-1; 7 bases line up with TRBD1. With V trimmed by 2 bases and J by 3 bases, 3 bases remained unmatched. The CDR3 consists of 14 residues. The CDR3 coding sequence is TGTGCCAGCAGTTTATCAGGGGGTGACACTGAAGCTTTCTTT. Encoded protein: CASSLSGGDTEAFF.

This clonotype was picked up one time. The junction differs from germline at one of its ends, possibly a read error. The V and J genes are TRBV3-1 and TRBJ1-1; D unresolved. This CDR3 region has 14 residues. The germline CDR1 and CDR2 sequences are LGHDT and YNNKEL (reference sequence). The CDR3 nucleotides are TGTGCCAGCATCCAAGTGCCGGGGAACACTGAAGCTTTCTTT. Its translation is CASIQVPGNTEAFF.

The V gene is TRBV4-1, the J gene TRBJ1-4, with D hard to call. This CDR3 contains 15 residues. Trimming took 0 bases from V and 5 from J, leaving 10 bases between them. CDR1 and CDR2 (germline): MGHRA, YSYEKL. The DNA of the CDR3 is TGCGCCAGCAGCCAAGATAGAGGGTTGAATGAAAAACTGTTTTTT. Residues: CASSQDRGLNEKLFF.

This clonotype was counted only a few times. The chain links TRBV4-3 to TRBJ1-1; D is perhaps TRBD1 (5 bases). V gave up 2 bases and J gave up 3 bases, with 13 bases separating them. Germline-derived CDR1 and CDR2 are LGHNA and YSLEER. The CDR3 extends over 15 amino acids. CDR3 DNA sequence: TGCGCCAGCAGCCAACGGGGGAGGCGGGACACTGAAGCTTTCTTT. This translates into CASSQRGRRDTEAFF.

The CDR3 sequence is CASSMKSGRETQYF. The CDR3 region has the DNA TGCGCCAGCAGCATGAAATCCGGGAGAGAGACCCAGTACTTC. The chain joins TRBV23-1 to TRBJ2-5; perhaps TRBD2 as D (6 bases). TRBV23-1 is noted as an ORF with a role that remains uncertain. V lost 6 bases, J lost 4 bases, and 15 bases lay in between. The CDR3 is 14 residues long.

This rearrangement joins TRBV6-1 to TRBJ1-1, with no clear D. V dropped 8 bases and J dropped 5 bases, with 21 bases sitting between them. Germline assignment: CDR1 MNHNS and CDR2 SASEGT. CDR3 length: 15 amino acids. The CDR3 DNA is TGTGCCAGCGTCCGGGAAAATTCGCTTAGAACTGAAGCTTTCTTT. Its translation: CASVRENSLRTEAFF.

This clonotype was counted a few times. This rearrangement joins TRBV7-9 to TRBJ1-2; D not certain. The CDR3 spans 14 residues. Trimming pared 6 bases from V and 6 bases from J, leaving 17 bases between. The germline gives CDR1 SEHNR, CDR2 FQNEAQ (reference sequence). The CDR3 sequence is CASSPLMGLHGYTF. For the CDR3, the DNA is TGTGCCAGCAGTCCTCTTATGGGTCTTCATGGCTACACCTTC. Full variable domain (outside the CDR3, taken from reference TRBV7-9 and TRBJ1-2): DTGVSQNPRHKITKRGQNVTFRCDPISEHNRLYWYRQTLGQGPEFLTYFQNEAQLEKSRLLSDRFSAERPKGSFSTLEIQRTEQGDSAMYLCASSPLMGLHGYTFGSGTRLTVV.

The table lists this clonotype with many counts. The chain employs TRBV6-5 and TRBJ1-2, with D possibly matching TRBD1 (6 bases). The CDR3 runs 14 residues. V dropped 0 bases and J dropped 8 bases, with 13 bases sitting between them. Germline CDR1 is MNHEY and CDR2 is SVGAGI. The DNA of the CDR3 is TGTGCCAGCAGTTACTCGGGGGGGCGTAAGGGCTACACCTTC. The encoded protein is CASSYSGGRKGYTF.

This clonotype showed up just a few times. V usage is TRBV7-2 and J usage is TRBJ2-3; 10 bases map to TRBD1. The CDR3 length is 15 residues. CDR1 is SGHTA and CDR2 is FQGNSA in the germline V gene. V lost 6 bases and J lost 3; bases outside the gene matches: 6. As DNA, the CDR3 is TGTGCCAGCAGTTCTGGACAGGGGGGGACAGATACGCAGTATTTT. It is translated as CASSSGQGGTDTQYF.

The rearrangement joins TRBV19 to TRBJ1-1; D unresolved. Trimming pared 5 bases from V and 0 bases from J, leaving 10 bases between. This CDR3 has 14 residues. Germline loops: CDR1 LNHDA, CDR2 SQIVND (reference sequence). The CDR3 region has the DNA TGTGCCAGTAGTTACAGTTCCATGAACACTGAAGCTTTCTTT. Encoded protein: CASSYSSMNTEAFF.